These 31 T cell receptor beta chains originate from one sample sequenced in a study of blood T cell repertoires in COVID-19. Only in-frame clones appear in the TCRdb table, and some are missing; sequencing was by immunoSEQ multiplex PCR. The sample consists of around 120,000 clones, roughly nine tenths of them appearing once. The specimen sequenced was peripheral blood. These receptors all come from a man in his 70s who had recovered from COVID-19.

This clone was seen a few times. The chain links TRBV5-1 to TRBJ1-2; D is uncertain. V dropped 4 bases and J dropped 3 bases, with 13 bases sitting between them. Germline values: CDR1 SGHRS, CDR2 YFSETQ. The CDR3 runs to 14 residues. CDR3 amino acids: CASSVLEGYYGYTF. The CDR3 DNA is TGCGCCAGCAGCGTCTTGGAGGGATACTATGGCTACACCTTC. The entire variable domain, with the rest obtained from reference TRBV5-1 and TRBJ1-2, is as follows: KAGVTQTPRYLIKTRGQQVTLSCSPISGHRSVSWYQQTPGQGLQFLFEYFSETQRNKGNFPGRFSGRQFSNSRSEMNVSTLELGDSALYLCASSVLEGYYGYTFGSGTRLTVV.

The chain employs TRBV30 and TRBJ2-1; tentative D call: TRBD2 (6 bases). CDR1 is GTSNPN and CDR2 is SVGIG in the germline V gene (reference sequence). V was clipped by 8 bases and J by 4 bases, with 15 bases between them. The CDR3 extends over 13 amino acids. The DNA of the CDR3 is TGTGCCGGCCGGGAGTCGGGTTACAATGAGCAGTTCTTC. Its protein product is CAGRESGYNEQFF. Variable domain in full (rest from reference TRBV30 and TRBJ2-1): SQTIHQWPATLVQPVGSPLSLECTVEGTSNPNLYWYRQAAGRGLQLLFYSVGIGQISSEVPQNLSASRPQDRQFILSSKKLLLSDSGFYLCAGRESGYNEQFFGPGTRLTVL.

The rearrangement uses TRBV3-1 (or the pseudogene TRBV3-2) and TRBJ1-6; possibly TRBD1 for D (5 bases). Germline values: CDR1 LGHDT, CDR2 YNNKEL (reference sequence). CDR3 size: 14 residues. With 2 bases removed from V and 5 bases from J, the gap between germline ends came to 7 bases. CDR3 in amino acids: CASSQQGDNSPLHF. The CDR3 bases are TGTGCCAGCAGCCAACAGGGTGATAATTCACCCCTCCACTTT.

The genes are TRBV30 and TRBJ2-1, with D maybe TRBD1 (6 bases). CDR1 and CDR2 from the germline V gene are GTSNPN and SVGIG (reference sequence). V lost 3 bases and J lost 12, with 18 bases in between. There are 13 residues in the CDR3. The CDR3 nucleotides are TGTGCCTGGAGCGAGCTACTAACAGGGATGCAGTTCTTC. Translating it yields CAWSELLTGMQFF. Using reference TRBV30 and TRBJ2-1 for the parts outside the CDR3, the full variable domain is SQTIHQWPATLVQPVGSPLSLECTVEGTSNPNLYWYRQAAGRGLQLLFYSVGIGQISSEVPQNLSASRPQDRQFILSSKKLLLSDSGFYLCAWSELLTGMQFFGPGTRLTVL.

V usage is TRBV18 and J usage is TRBJ1-6; the D is unclear. The CDR3 length is 17 residues. Germline CDR1 and CDR2: KGHSH and LQKENI. V was shortened by 1 base and J by 0 bases, with 10 bases between the two germline ends. CDR3 region: CASSPLTQASYNSPLHF. Written as DNA, the CDR3 is TGTGCCAGCTCACCACTAACGCAGGCCTCCTATAATTCACCCCTCCACTTT.

V and J are TRBV19 and TRBJ2-3; TRBD2 matches 9 bases. Germline trimming cut 3 bases from V and 3 bases from J; bases unmatched to any gene: 7. Germline values: CDR1 LNHDA, CDR2 SQIVND (reference sequence). This CDR3 spans 16 amino acids. The CDR3 DNA sequence: TGTGCCAGTAGTATGGAGTTCACTAGCGGGACAGATACGCAGTATTTT. This sequence encodes CASSMEFTSGTDTQYF.

The chain carries TRBV6-2 or TRBV6-3 and TRBJ1-2; 9 bases are a match to TRBD1. The CDR3 spans 11 residues. Per the germline V gene, CDR1 is MNHEY and CDR2 is SVGEGT. V was pared by 5 bases and J by 11 bases, with 3 bases of the junction left unmatched. The CDR3 region has the DNA TGTGCCAGCAGTCGGGACAGGGAGTACACCTTC. This translates into CASSRDREYTF.

The chain combines TRBV5-1 with TRBJ2-1, with D tentatively TRBD2 (6 bases). Looked up from germline, CDR1 is SGHRS and CDR2 is YFSETQ. This CDR3 contains 14 residues. Trimming removed 7 bases from V and 10 bases from J, with 21 bases in between. The CDR3 reads CASRRGPELDEQFF. As DNA, the CDR3 is TGCGCCAGCCGGAGGGGACCAGAACTTGACGAGCAGTTCTTC.

This chain joins TRBV5-6 and TRBJ2-1; 8 positions agree with TRBD1. Unmatched junction bases numbered 3, after V lost 4 bases and J lost 0 bases. The CDR3 consists of 15 residues. The germline gives CDR1 SGHDT, CDR2 YYEEEE. CDR3 in DNA: TGTGCCAGCAGCCAGGGGGCCAGCTCCTACAATGAGCAGTTCTTC. Its translation: CASSQGASSYNEQFF.

The chain carries TRBV6-6 and TRBJ1-4; D possibly corresponds to TRBD1 (6 bases). The CDR3 is 14 amino acids. V was cut by 6 bases and J by 8 bases, with 16 bases left in between. The germline gives CDR1 MNHNY, CDR2 SVGAGI (reference sequence). Here the CDR3 reads CASRIGGGGEKLFF. In DNA form, the CDR3 reads TGTGCCAGCAGGATAGGGGGGGGAGGGGAAAAACTGTTTTTT.

This clone was observed a few times. J is TRBJ1-2 and V is TRBV5-1; D might be TRBD1 (5 bases). Looked up from germline, CDR1 is SGHRS and CDR2 is YFSETQ. The CDR3 has 13 residues. V was pared by 4 bases and J by 8 bases, with 15 bases between. CDR3 nucleotides: TGCGCCAGCAGCCTGGAAACAGGACGCGGCTACACCTTC. Its protein product is CASSLETGRGYTF.

The V call is TRBV7-2, the J call TRBJ1-3; D ambiguous. Germline values: CDR1 SGHTA, CDR2 FQGNSA. V lost 0 bases and J 0 bases, leaving 9 bases between the germline ends. This CDR3 comprises 16 residues. The CDR3 DNA is TGTGCCAGCAGCTTAGCGGCGGTGACCTCTGGAAACACCATATATTTT. It encodes CASSLAAVTSGNTIYF.

This sequence joins TRBV27 and TRBJ1-1, with D possibly TRBD1 on 5 matching bases. Trimming cost V 3 bases and J 5 bases, with 19 bases left between them. The CDR3 consists of 16 residues. The V gene's germline CDR1 is MNHEY and CDR2 SMNVEV (reference sequence). CDR3 sequence reads: CASSFVTEWFRTEAFF. The DNA of the CDR3 is TGTGCCAGCAGTTTTGTGACAGAGTGGTTTCGAACTGAAGCTTTCTTT.

The chain carries TRBV12-3 or TRBV12-4 and TRBJ1-2; TRBD1 might be the D (5 bases). Deletions cut 3 bases from V and 8 bases from J, with 10 bases between. This CDR3 is built from 12 residues. The CDR3 DNA reads TGTGCCAGCAGTTTCCAGGGCTGGGGCTACACCTTC. Amino acids: CASSFQGWGYTF.

Here the CDR3 reads CASRGTGGWNTEAFF. CDR3 bases: TGTGCCAGCAGGGGGACAGGGGGCTGGAACACTGAAGCTTTCTTT. The V and J genes are TRBV4-2 and TRBJ1-1, with 12 nucleotides matching TRBD1. V dropped 6 bases and J dropped 1; count of bases not matched to a gene: 3. CDR1 and CDR2 from the germline V gene are LGHNA and YNFKEQ. This CDR3 is 15 amino acids long.

The chain uses TRBV15 and TRBJ2-7; 9 bases map to TRBD2. Trimming took 4 bases from V and 3 from J; bases not matched to a gene: 7. CDR1 and CDR2 (germline): LNHNV, YYDKDF (reference sequence). CDR3 length: 15 amino acids. As DNA, the CDR3 is TGTGCCACCAGCAACCCCAGCGGGAGGTACTACGAGCAGTACTTC. Translated, it gives CATSNPSGRYYEQYF.

This clone was recorded once. The chain uses TRBV20-1 and TRBJ2-7; D unclear. Germline V gives CDR1 DFQATT, CDR2 SNEGSKA (reference sequence). With 3 bases removed from V and 0 bases from J, the gap between germline ends came to 9 bases. The CDR3 length is 13 residues. CDR3 bases: TGCAGTGCTAGTTCTGGCAGCTCCTACGAGCAGTACTTC. This translates into CSASSGSSYEQYF.

V usage is TRBV7-9 and J usage is TRBJ1-6; D gene uncertain. Germline V gene lookup returns CDR1 SEHNR and CDR2 FQNEAQ (reference sequence). The V and J ends lost 5 bases and 9 bases respectively, with 17 bases between them. The CDR3 runs 15 residues. CDR3 residues: CASSPTPLRGSPLHF. The CDR3 DNA reads as TGTGCCAGCAGCCCGACGCCGCTTCGGGGTTCACCCCTCCACTTT.

The chain couples TRBV5-4 to TRBJ1-2; weak D call: TRBD1 (5 bases). Trimming took 3 bases from V and 8 from J, leaving 17 bases between them. The CDR3 is 14 amino acids. The germline V gene has CDR1 SGHNT and CDR2 YYREEE (reference sequence). The CDR3: CASSWDRTSGGYTF. CDR3 coding DNA: TGTGCCAGCAGCTGGGACCGAACCAGCGGGGGCTACACCTTC.

The rearrangement joins TRBV7-3 to TRBJ2-3; D is unresolved. The germline V gene has CDR1 SGHTA and CDR2 FQGTGA. Trimming removed 5 bases at V and 0 bases at J, with 15 bases between. The CDR3 contains 16 residues. CDR3 in amino acids: CASSQTLSSSTDTQYF. CDR3 coding DNA: TGTGCCAGCAGCCAGACTCTCTCCTCTAGCACAGATACGCAGTATTTT.

Here the CDR3 DNA reads TGTGCCAGCAGCTTGGCAGGGGTCAGAAACGAGCAGTACTTC. Amino acid sequence: CASSLAGVRNEQYF. This sequence joins TRBV5-4 and TRBJ2-7, with TRBD1 as a possible D gene (6 bases). This CDR3 is built from 14 residues. Germline CDR1 and CDR2: SGHNT and YYREEE (reference sequence). With 0 bases removed from V and 5 bases from J, the gap between germline ends came to 12 bases.

The gene calls are TRBV2 and TRBJ1-1; TRBD1 aligns across 9 bases. J lost 5 bases, V lost 6 bases, and 7 bases had no gene match. The CDR3 sequence is 14 residues long. CDR1 and CDR2 from the germline V gene are SNHLY and FYNNEI. CDR3 bases: TGTGCCAGCAGGGGACAGGGCGGGGGGACTGAAGCTTTCTTT. Amino acid sequence: CASRGQGGGTEAFF.

This clone turned up a few times. The gene calls are TRBV10-3 and TRBJ2-3; D not certain. V gave up 2 bases and J gave up 2 bases, with 5 bases separating them. The CDR3 spans 13 residues. CDR1 ENHRY and CDR2 SYGVKD come from the germline V gene. CDR3 in DNA: TGTGCCATCAGTGAGGACAACACAGATACGCAGTATTTT. It yields the protein CAISEDNTDTQYF.

The chain is built from TRBV7-9 and TRBJ2-3; possible D gene TRBD1, 5 bases. CDR1 SEHNR and CDR2 FQNEAQ come from the germline V gene (reference sequence). The CDR3 consists of 16 residues. Trimming pared 5 bases from V and 0 bases from J, leaving 15 bases between. The CDR3 loop is CASSTLGASSTDTQYF. The CDR3 DNA reads TGTGCCAGCAGCACCCTAGGGGCTTCTAGCACAGATACGCAGTATTTT.

The chain joins TRBV10-3 to TRBJ1-3, with TRBD1 matching over 7 bases. Looked up from germline, CDR1 is ENHRY and CDR2 is SYGVKD. The CDR3 consists of 19 residues. V shed 6 bases and J 5 bases; nucleotides not matched to a gene: 22. The CDR3 loop reads CAIRGILKGTEGRRNTIYF. In DNA form, the CDR3 reads TGTGCCATCAGGGGGATTCTAAAAGGGACAGAAGGCCGGCGAAACACCATATATTTT.

Details on this clone: Other DNA sequences in the sample encode the same CDR3. V and J are TRBV30 and TRBJ2-5, with D uncertain. Per the germline V gene, CDR1 is GTSNPN and CDR2 is SVGIG (reference sequence). CDR3 length equals 12 residues. Deletions cut 0 bases from V and 3 bases from J, with 5 bases between. The CDR3 sequence: CAWSVQKETQYF. The CDR3 nucleotides read TGTGCCTGGAGTGTACAGAAAGAGACCCAGTACTTC.

The chain carries TRBV6-1 and TRBJ2-7; D possibly corresponds to TRBD2 (6 bases). CDR1 MNHNS and CDR2 SASEGT come from the germline V gene. V gave up 0 bases and J gave up 4 bases, with 10 bases separating them. The CDR3 runs 14 residues. The CDR3 nucleotides read TGTGCCAGCAGTGAAGCGGGGGGACCTTACGAGCAGTACTTC. This sequence encodes CASSEAGGPYEQYF.

The V call is TRBV7-2, the J call TRBJ2-6; possible D gene TRBD2, 6 bases. CDR1 SGHTA and CDR2 FQGNSA come from the germline V gene. CDR3 size: 15 residues. V lost 7 bases and J lost 0, with 10 bases in between. DNA for the CDR3: TGTGCCAGCACCCCCGGGGGCTCTGGGGCCAACGTCCTGACTTTC. This translates into CASTPGGSGANVLTF.

The chain joins TRBV2 to TRBJ1-4; 7 nucleotides match TRBD1. The CDR3 has 15 amino acids. With V trimmed by 1 base and J by 3 bases, 2 bases remained unmatched. Germline V lookup: CDR1 SNHLY, CDR2 FYNNEI. The CDR3 sequence is CASSEVTGANEKLFF. The DNA of the CDR3 is TGTGCCAGCAGTGAAGTTACAGGGGCTAATGAAAAACTGTTTTTT.

The chain combines TRBV28 with TRBJ1-3, with D tentatively TRBD1 (5 bases). Per the germline V gene, CDR1 is MDHEN and CDR2 is SYDVKM. V was pared by 7 bases and J by 4 bases, with 14 bases between. This CDR3 has 14 amino acids. The CDR3 DNA reads TGTGCCAGCACCTCCCCAGGGCACGGAAACACCATATATTTT. Its protein product is CASTSPGHGNTIYF.

The count of this clone is one. V gene TRBV7-6 combines with J gene TRBJ2-7, with 7 bases lining up with TRBD1. Unmatched junction bases numbered 10, after V lost 5 bases and J lost 3 bases. CDR1 is SGHVS, CDR2 FNYEAQ, per germline. The CDR3 runs 15 residues. The CDR3 loop reads CASSPGPGQIYEQYF. The CDR3, as DNA: TGTGCCAGCAGCCCAGGACCGGGACAGATCTACGAGCAGTACTTC.